This TCR beta chain is from a study of shared clonotypes between healthy human individuals (dated by TCRdb to about 2020). Broadly, across the study: The cohort comprised a couple of women and three men aged 18 to 49 years. For each donor, CD4 naive and CD4 memory were each given three plates, CD8 naive was given two plates, and CD8 memory was given one plate. Blood TCR repertoires of several healthy adults were deeply sequenced to estimate repertoire size and the extent of clonotype sharing between individuals. Different laboratories and diverse techniques were used to prepare libraries and sequence TCR repertoires, to increase sequencing depth and limit assay-specific biases. Each donor's leukapheresis produced roughly between roughly 0.85 and 10 billion PBMCs.

Donors were healthy HIV-negative adults with no recently reported acute infections or vaccinations. Every donor was a Caucasian adult residing in Nashville, Tennessee, USA. CD4+ T cells were enriched by magnetic negative selection; naive cells were then positively selected on CD45RA, and the negative fraction formed the memory subset. Blood was obtained by leukapheresis, after which PBMCs were separated by Ficoll-Histopaque density gradient centrifugation and cryopreserved in liquid nitrogen vapor phase. Analytical flow cytometry was used to check the purity and quantity of each magnetically sorted T cell population. Genomic DNA was isolated from each sorted fraction and quantified by UV absorbance on a Nanodrop 2000c. On this clone itself: It has no known antigen specificity. The record has no base qualities; no much larger clone is one base away.

Results and caveats for the whole study, not just this receptor: Based on pairwise subsampling, the degree of clonotype sharing among donors was expected to be affected by sequencing depth. Because the study included only a small number of donors, the genetic and exposure-history diversity represented was limited. Even with the large sequencing depth, rarefaction of the sorted-subset datasets indicated that sequencing was incomplete. When a few donors were compared, the shared fraction of clonotypes was 5% to 6.5% for naive CD4, 3% to 4% for naive CD8, about 2.4% for memory CD4, and 0.35% to 0.4% for memory CD8. Compared with non-shared clonotypes, clonotypes shared by all four sorted-subset donors had higher generation probabilities. Naive subsets generally had larger estimated clonotype richness than memory subsets. Only blood was sampled, and tissue TCR repertoires likely differ from those in blood.

The CDR3 has 16 amino acids, counting the end cysteine and phenylalanine. The only DNA kept is the CDR3, 48 bases in frame from the first base. V is clipped by 0 bases and J by 1 base, and the sequence between their germline boundaries is 13 bases long. As encoded in the germline V gene (reference sequence), CDR1 is SGHNT while CDR2 is YYREEE. Using the deep immunoSEQ assay, multiplex PCR amplified TCR CDR3 regions from genomic DNA. For each cell subset, the extracted genomic DNA was distributed evenly across all wells of several immunoSEQ 96-well plates, and each plate served as one replicate. For sorted subsets, 200 to 250 ng of genomic DNA, equivalent to roughly 30,000 T cell genomes, went into each replicate PCR. Purified libraries were quantified with a Qubit 3.0 fluorometer, sized on a Bioanalyzer 2100, and re-quantified with the KAPA Library Quantification kit. Every immunoSEQ 96-well plate was sequenced on a dedicated single-read 150-cycle Illumina NextSeq 550 flow cell. The paper's data handling went like this. Because the immunoSEQ output held only junctional sequences and lacked quality scores, the filtering could not match the filtering applied to full-length reads. To assign V/J genes and CDR3, sequences were annotated against IMGT germline references using PyIR, a Python wrapper for IgBLAST v1.9. Reads with weak V/J assignments (E-value above 1e-6), missing CDR3, stop codons, out-of-frame junctions, or ambiguous translated residues were removed. V3J clonotypes were defined as sequences sharing the same inferred V gene, J gene, and CDR3 amino acid sequence. Percentage overlap between repertoires was computed as shared unique clonotypes divided by the size of the smaller repertoire. Richness of each repertoire was evaluated using RTK rarefaction, the Chao1 estimator, and Recon v2.1 estimates of unobserved clonotypes. OLGA was used to compute generation probabilities for all TCRbeta clonotypes that the gDNA method yielded from a handful of donors. TCRdb re-hosts the immuneACCESS table, in-frame sequences only. Its copies lack some clones; in the studies checked, an unresolved V gene accounts for under half of them, and the cause for the rest is not known. V, J and clone size are those of that table, while D and trimming were read from the DNA. Here the sample has about 2,500,000 clones; around 90% occur a single time. The top ten clones comprise roughly 0.13% of the sample.

Sequenced material: naive CD4+ T cells sorted from blood. In the paper's terms, the cell subset or site label means: CD45RA+ positively selected. The receptor chain draws on TRBV5-4 and TRBJ2-5; D gene: possibly TRBD2, on 6 matching bases. The clonotype originates from a man in his late teens or twenties in good health. CDR3 loop: CASSLDSGGSQETQYF. The DNA is as follows: TGTGCCAGCAGCTTGGATAGCGGAGGCTCCCAAGAGACCCAGTACTTC.